This TCR beta chain was captured in a study of blood T cell repertoires in COVID-19. Study as a whole: Sites in the United States, Italy and Spain provided acute and convalescent COVID-19 samples. Nucleic acid was either cDNA or gDNA, and it came from T cells, B-cell-depleted T cells, or PBMCs.

Seattle patients were enrolled during active infection and followed longitudinally. V lost 2 bases and J 3 bases, leaving 15 bases between the germline ends. Germline CDR1 is LGHDT and CDR2 is YNNKEL (reference sequence). CDR3 length equals 16 residues. Profiling relied on immunoSEQ multiplex PCR, and the TCRdb table lists in-frame clones only, not all of them. The table shows approximately 270,000 clones, with about 87% occurring only once. The chain recombines TRBV3-1 (or the pseudogene TRBV3-2) with TRBJ2-3; D remains unclear. Material: peripheral blood. This sequence was found in a woman younger than 45 with COVID-19, enrolled during active disease. In DNA form, the CDR3 reads TGTGCCAGCAGCCAACCCTCACGACTCGGGACAGATACGCAGTATTTT. This codes for CASSQPSRLGTDTQYF.